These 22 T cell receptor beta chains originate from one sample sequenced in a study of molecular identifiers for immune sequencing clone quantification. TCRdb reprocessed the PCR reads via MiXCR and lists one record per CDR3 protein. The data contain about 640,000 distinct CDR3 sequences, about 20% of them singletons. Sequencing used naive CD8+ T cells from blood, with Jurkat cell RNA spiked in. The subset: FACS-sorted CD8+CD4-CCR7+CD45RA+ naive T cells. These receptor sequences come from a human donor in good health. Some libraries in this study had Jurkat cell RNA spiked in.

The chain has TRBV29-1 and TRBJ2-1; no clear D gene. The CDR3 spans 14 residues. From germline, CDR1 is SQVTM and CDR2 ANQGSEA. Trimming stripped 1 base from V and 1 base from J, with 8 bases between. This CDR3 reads CSVEGPMSYNEQFF. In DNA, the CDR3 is TGCAGCGTTGAAGGTCCTATGTCCTACAATGAGCAGTTCTTC.

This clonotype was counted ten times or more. DNA for the CDR3: TGTGCCAGCACTGAGGGCCGCAATCAGCCCCAGCATTTT. It is translated as CASTEGRNQPQHF. The chain is built from TRBV13 and TRBJ1-5, with D unclear. Germline V lookup: CDR1 PRHDT, CDR2 FYEKMQ (reference sequence). This CDR3 contains 13 residues. Trimming shortened V by 7 bases and J by 2 bases, and 9 bases separated the two germline ends.

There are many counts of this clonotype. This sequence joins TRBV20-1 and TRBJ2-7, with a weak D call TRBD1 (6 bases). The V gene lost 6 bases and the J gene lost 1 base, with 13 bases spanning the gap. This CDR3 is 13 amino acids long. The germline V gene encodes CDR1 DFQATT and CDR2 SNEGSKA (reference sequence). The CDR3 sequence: CSARQALSYEQYF. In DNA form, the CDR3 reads TGCAGTGCCAGACAGGCTTTATCCTACGAGCAGTACTTC.

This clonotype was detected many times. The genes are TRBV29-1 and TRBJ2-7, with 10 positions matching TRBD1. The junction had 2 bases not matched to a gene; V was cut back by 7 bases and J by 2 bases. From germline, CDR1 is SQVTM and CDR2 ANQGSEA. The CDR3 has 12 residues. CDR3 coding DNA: TGCAGCGCCGGACAGGGGGCCTACGAGCAGTACTTC. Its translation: CSAGQGAYEQYF.

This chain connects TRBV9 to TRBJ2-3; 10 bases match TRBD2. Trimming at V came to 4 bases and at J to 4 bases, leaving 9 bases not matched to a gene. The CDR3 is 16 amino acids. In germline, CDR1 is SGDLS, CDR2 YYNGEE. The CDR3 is CASSLGLAGEADTQYF. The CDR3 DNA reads TGTGCCAGCAGCTTAGGGCTAGCGGGGGAGGCAGATACGCAGTATTTT.

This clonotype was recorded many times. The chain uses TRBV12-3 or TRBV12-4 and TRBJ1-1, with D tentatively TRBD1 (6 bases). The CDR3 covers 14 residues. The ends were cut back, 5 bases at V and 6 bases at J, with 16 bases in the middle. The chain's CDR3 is CASSPGGEGSEAFF. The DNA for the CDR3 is TGTGCCAGCAGTCCTGGGGGCGAGGGCTCTGAAGCTTTCTTT.

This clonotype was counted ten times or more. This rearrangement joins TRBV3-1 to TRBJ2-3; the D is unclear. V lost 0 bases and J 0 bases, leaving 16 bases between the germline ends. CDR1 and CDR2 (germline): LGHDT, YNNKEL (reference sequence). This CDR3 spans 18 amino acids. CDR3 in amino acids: CASSQDPVEPSSTDTQYF. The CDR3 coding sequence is TGTGCCAGCAGCCAAGATCCGGTAGAACCCTCTAGCACAGATACGCAGTATTTT.

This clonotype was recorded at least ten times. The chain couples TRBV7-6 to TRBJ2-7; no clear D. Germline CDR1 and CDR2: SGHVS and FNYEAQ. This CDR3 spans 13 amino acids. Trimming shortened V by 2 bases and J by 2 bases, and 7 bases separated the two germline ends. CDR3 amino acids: CASSLFPAYEQYF. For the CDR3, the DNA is TGTGCCAGCAGCTTATTTCCAGCCTACGAGCAGTACTTC.

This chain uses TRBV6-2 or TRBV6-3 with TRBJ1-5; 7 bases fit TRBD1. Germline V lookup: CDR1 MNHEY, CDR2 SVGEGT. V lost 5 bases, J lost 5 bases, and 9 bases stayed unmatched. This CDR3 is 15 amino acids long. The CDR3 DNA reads TGTGCCAGCAGTCACCCAGGGACAGCTTATCAGCCCCAGCATTTT. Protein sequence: CASSHPGTAYQPQHF.

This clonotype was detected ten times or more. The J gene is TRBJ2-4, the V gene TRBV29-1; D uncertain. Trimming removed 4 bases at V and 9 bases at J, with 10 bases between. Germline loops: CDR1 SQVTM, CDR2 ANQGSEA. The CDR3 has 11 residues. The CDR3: CSVVRIGIQYF. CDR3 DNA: TGCAGCGTTGTCCGGATAGGCATTCAGTACTTC.

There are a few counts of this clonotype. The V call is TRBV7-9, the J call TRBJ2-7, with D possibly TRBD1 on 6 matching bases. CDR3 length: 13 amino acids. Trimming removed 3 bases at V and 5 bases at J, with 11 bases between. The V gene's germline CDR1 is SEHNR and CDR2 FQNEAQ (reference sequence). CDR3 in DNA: TGTGCCAGCAGCTTTACAGGGTACAACGAGCAGTACTTC. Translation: CASSFTGYNEQYF.

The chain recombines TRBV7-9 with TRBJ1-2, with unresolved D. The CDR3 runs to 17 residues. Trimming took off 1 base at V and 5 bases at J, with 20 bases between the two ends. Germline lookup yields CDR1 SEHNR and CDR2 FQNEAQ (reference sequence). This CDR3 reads CASSLGAEHGSWYGYTF. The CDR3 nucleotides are TGTGCCAGCAGCTTAGGGGCAGAGCATGGGTCATGGTATGGCTACACCTTC.

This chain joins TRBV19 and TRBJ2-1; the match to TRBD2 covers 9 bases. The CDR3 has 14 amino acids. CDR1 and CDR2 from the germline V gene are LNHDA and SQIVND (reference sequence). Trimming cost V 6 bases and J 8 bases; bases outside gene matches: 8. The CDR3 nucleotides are TGTGCCAGTAGACTAGCGGGCTTTGTCGATGAGCAGTTCTTC. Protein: CASRLAGFVDEQFF.

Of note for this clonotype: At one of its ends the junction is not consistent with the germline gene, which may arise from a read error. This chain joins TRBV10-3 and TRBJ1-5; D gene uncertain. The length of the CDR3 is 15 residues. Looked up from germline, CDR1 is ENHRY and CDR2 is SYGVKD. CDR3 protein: CAISEDTYSDQPQHF. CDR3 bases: TGTGCCATCAGTGAAGACACATATAGCGATCAGCCCCAGCATTTT.

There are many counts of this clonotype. The DNA for the CDR3 is TGTGCCAGCAGCTTAAGCAAGGTGGGGCACGATACGCAGTATTTT. Translating gives CASSLSKVGHDTQYF. This sequence joins TRBV7-8 and TRBJ2-3; D may be TRBD1 (5 bases). CDR3 length: 15 residues. Germline CDR1 reads SGHVS; CDR2 reads FQNEAQ. Deletions cut 2 bases from V and 6 bases from J, with 15 bases between.

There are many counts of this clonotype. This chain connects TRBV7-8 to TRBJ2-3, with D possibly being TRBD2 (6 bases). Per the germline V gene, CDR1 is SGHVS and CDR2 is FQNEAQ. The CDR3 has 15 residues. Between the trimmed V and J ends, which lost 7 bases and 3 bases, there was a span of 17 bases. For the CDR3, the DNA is TGTGCCAGCACCGAGCGGGCGGGAAAAACAGATACGCAGTATTTT. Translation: CASTERAGKTDTQYF.

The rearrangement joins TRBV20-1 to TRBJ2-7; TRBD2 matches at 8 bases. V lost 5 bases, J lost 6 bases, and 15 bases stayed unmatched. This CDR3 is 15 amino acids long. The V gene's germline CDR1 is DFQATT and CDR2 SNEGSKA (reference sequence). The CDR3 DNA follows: TGCAGTGCTCATAATACTAGCGGCGATCTCTCCGAGCAGTACTTC. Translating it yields CSAHNTSGDLSEQYF.

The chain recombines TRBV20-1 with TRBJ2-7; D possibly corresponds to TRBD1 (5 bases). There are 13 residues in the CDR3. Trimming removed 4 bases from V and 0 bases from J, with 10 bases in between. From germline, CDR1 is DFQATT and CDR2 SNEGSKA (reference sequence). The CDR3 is CSATGRYSYEQYF. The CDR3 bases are TGCAGTGCTACAGGGCGATACTCCTACGAGCAGTACTTC.

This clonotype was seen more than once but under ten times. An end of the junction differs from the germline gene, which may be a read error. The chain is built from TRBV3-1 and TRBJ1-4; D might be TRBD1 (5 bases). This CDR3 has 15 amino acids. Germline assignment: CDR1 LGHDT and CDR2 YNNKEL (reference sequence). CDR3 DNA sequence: TGTGCCGGCAGCCAAGGTTGGCAGGGAAGTGAAAAACTGTTTTTT. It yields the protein CAGSQGWQGSEKLFF.

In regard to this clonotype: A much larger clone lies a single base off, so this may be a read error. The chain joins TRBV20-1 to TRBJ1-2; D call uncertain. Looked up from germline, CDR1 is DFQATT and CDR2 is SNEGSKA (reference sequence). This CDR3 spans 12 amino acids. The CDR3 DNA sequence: TGCAGTGCTAGAGATTCAGGTTCTGGCTGCACCTTC. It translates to CSARDSGSGCTF.

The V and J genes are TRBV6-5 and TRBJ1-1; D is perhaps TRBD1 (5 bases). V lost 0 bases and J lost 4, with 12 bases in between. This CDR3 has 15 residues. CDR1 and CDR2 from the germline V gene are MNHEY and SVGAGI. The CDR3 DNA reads TGTGCCAGCAGTTACTCGAAGGGGATGGGCACTGAAGCTTTCTTT. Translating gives CASSYSKGMGTEAFF.

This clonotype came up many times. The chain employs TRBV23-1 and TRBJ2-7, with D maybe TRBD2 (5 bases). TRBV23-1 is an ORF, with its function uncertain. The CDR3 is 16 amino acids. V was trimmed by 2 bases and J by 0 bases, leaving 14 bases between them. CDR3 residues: CASSQPPDGDSYEQYF. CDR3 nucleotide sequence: TGCGCCAGCAGTCAACCGCCGGACGGGGACTCCTACGAGCAGTACTTC.